The entry that follows covers one TCR beta chain sequence. Its antigen is undetermined. Some second doses came at about 4 weeks and others at about 12 weeks; these were pooled. CDR1 MNHEY and CDR2 SVGAGI come from the germline V gene. Trimming pared 5 bases from V and 4 bases from J, leaving 9 bases between. The CDR3 is 13 amino acids. The data stem from a study of T cell responses to AZD1222 COVID-19 vaccine. The study, taken as a whole, reports: At baseline, just 5 or 6 AZD1222 recipients tested seropositive. Spike-specific TCR breadth and depth grew following two AZD1222 doses.

Clones were read by immunoSEQ multiplex PCR, and TCRdb kept only the in-frame ones, dropping some. The data contain under 200,000 clones, roughly 87% of them singletons. The chain has TRBV6-5 and TRBJ2-4; no definite D call. The sample here was peripheral blood, taken 28 days after the second AZD1222 dose. This sequence originates from an adult who received the AZD1222 COVID-19 vaccine. CDR3 bases: TGTGCCAGCAGTACGGACGAGAAAAACATTCAGTACTTC. This encodes CASSTDEKNIQYF.